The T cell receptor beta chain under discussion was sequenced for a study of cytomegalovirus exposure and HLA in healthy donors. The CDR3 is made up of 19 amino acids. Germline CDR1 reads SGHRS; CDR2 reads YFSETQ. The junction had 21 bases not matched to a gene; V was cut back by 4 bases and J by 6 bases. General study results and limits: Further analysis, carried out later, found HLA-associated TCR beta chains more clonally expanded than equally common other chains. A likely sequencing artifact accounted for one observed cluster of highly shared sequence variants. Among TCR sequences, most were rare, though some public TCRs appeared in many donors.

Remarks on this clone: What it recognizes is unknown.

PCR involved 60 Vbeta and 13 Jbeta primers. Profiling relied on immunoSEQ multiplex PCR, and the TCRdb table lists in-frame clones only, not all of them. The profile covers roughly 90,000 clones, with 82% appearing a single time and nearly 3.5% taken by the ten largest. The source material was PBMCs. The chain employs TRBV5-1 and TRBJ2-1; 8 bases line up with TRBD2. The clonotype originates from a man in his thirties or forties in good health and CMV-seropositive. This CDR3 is CASSRPVMTSEEIPNEQFF. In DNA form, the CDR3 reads TGCGCCAGCAGCCGTCCCGTGATGACTAGCGAGGAGATCCCCAATGAGCAGTTCTTC.